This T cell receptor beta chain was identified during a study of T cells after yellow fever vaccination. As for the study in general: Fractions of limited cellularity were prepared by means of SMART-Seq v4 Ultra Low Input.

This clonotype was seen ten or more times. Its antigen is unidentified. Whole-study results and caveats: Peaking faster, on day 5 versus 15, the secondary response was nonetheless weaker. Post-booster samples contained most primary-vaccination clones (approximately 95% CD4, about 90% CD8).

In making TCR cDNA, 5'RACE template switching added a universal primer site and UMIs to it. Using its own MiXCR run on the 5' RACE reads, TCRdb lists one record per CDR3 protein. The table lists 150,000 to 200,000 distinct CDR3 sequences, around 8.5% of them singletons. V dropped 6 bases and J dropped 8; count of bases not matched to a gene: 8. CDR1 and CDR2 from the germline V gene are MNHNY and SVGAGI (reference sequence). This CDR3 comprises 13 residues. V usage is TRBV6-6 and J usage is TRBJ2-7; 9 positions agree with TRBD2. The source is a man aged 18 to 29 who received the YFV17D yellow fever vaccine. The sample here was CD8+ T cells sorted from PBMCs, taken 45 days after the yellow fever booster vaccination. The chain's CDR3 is CASSSSGGPQQYV. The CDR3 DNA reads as TGTGCCAGCAGCTCCAGCGGGGGGCCACAGCAGTACGTC.